Listed below are T cell receptor beta chains from one sample, sequenced in a study of blood T cell repertoires in COVID-19. Sequenced by immunoSEQ multiplex PCR; TCRdb stores in-frame clones only, minus some. The table records under 500,000 clones, about 85% of them present only once. The source material was PBMCs or T cells enriched from blood (not recorded which). The receptors come from a woman in her late teens or twenties with acute COVID-19. Each CDR3 is given with its conserved first and last residue. D genes are given only for firm matches. Not every row has a clone size; where given, it reads once, few, many or a size class.

TGTGCCAGCAGTTACCCCACAGGGGGCAACGCTGAAGCTTTCTTT	CASSYPTGGNAEAFF	TRBD1	NA	TRBV6-2/TRBV6-3	TRBJ1-1
TGTGCCAGCAGTTCCACAGGGTTCGTGAGCACAGATACGCAGTATTTT	CASSSTGFVSTDTQYF	NA	NA	TRBV5-4	TRBJ2-3
TGCAGCGTTGAGATTTCGGGGGAGCAGTTCTTC	CSVEISGEQFF	NA	NA	TRBV29-1	TRBJ2-1
TGTGCCAGCAGTGTTAATCGGAACACCGGGGAGCTGTTTTTT	CASSVNRNTGELFF	NA	NA	TRBV2	TRBJ2-2
TGTGCCAGCAGCCAGGGAATGAGACAGGGAGAAACTGAAGCTTTCTTT	CASSQGMRQGETEAFF	TRBD1	NA	TRBV5-6	TRBJ1-1
TGTGCCAGCAGCCGACAGGGTCGGCCACCCCTCCACTTT	CASSRQGRPPLHF	TRBD1	NA	TRBV12-3/TRBV12-4	TRBJ1-6
TGTGCCAGCAGTTCGGAGATCGGAAACACCATATATTTT	CASSSEIGNTIYF	NA	NA	TRBV6-4	TRBJ1-3
TGCGCCAGCAGCCACCCAGATAGCAATCAGCCCCAGCATTTT	CASSHPDSNQPQHF	NA	NA	TRBV4-1	TRBJ1-5
TGTGCCAGCAGCGGGACAGGGGGCGATGGCTACACCTTC	CASSGTGGDGYTF	TRBD1	NA	TRBV7-2	TRBJ1-2
TGTGCCAGCAGCCCACCCGCGTTAAATACGCAGTATTTT	CASSPPALNTQYF	NA	NA	TRBV14	TRBJ2-3
TGTGCCAGTAGTGGTAACAGGGTCGTAGAGACCCAGTACTTC	CASSGNRVVETQYF	NA	NA	TRBV19	TRBJ2-5
TGTGCCAGCAGCCCACAGACAGGGGGCACTGAGCAGTTCTTC	CASSPQTGGTEQFF	TRBD1	NA	TRBV7-2	TRBJ2-1
TGTGCCAGCAGTAGCCTATACAGGACGAACACTGAAGCTTTCTTT	CASSSLYRTNTEAFF	NA	NA	TRBV25-1	TRBJ1-1
TGTGCCAGCAGTTTACAGGGGTTTTTCTCCTATAATTCACCCCTCCACTTT	CASSLQGFFSYNSPLHF	NA	NA	TRBV28	TRBJ1-6
TGTGCCAGCAGCAGACTAGCTGGGTACGAGCAGTACTTC	CASSRLAGYEQYF	TRBD2	NA	TRBV6-4	TRBJ2-7
TGCGCCAGCAGCCAAACAGACTATGGCTACACCTTC	CASSQTDYGYTF	NA	NA	TRBV4-1	TRBJ1-2
TGTGCCAGCAGCTTGGTACAGGGGTCCCACGAGCAGTACTTC	CASSLVQGSHEQYF	TRBD1	few	TRBV5-6	TRBJ2-7
TGTGCCAGCAGTTTATTAGGGACAGGGGGCGCTCACTATGGCTACACCTTC	CASSLLGTGGAHYGYTF	TRBD1	NA	TRBV27	TRBJ1-2
TGCGCCAGCAGCCAAGACTCTATGCTTGCAACTAATGAAAAACTGTTTTTT	CASSQDSMLATNEKLFF	NA	NA	TRBV4-3	TRBJ1-4
TGTGCCAGCAGCCTGAGACCGGACAGGCGTGGCTACACCTTC	CASSLRPDRRGYTF	TRBD1	NA	TRBV3-1/TRBV3-2	TRBJ1-2
TGTGCCACCAGTGATTTGAGGGGTCAGCCCCAGCATTTT	CATSDLRGQPQHF	NA	NA	TRBV24-1	TRBJ1-5
TGTGCCAGCAGTGAAGACAGGGGGAGGATAACCTCTATCTCCTACGAGCAGTACTTC	CASSEDRGRITSISYEQYF	TRBD1	NA	TRBV7-2	TRBJ2-7
TGTGCCAGCAGCTGGACTAGACAAGAGACCCAGTACTTC	CASSWTRQETQYF	TRBD2	NA	TRBV28	TRBJ2-5
TGTGCCACCAGCGGATATTCCTTGGGGGCGCACAATGAGCAGTTCTTC	CATSGYSLGAHNEQFF	NA	NA	TRBV15	TRBJ2-1